This T cell receptor (beta chain) was retrieved from a study of T-cell memory formation after mild COVID-19. Study-level information: TCR clusters were mostly donor specific.

TCRdb recomputed calls from the 5' RACE reads with MiXCR, one row per CDR3 protein. Among 250,000 to 400,000 distinct CDR3 sequences listed, around 15% were seen once. In its sample, this clonotype was seen a few times. The junction differs from germline at one of its ends, possibly a read error. The clonotype was recovered from a young man who had mild COVID-19 (a few samples of this study predate the infection). Cell type and time point are not known. The sequenced sample consisted of PBMCs or a T cell subset sorted from them (not recorded which).

Written as DNA, the CDR3 is TGTGCCCTCAGGACTGGAGATACGCAGTATTTT. It is translated as CALRTGDTQYF. The gene calls are TRBV10-3 and TRBJ2-3, with a weak D call TRBD2 (5 bases). Germline CDR1 ENHRY, CDR2 SYGVKD. This CDR3 comprises 11 residues.